Shown below are 20 T cell receptor beta chains from a single sample sequenced in a study of blood T cells in healthy people across ages. A second PCR, run for about 6 to 11 cycles, used a sample-barcoded 5' primer plus a J-beta primer mix. Using its own MiXCR run on the 5' RACE reads, TCRdb lists one record per CDR3 protein. The sample lists around 580,000 distinct CDR3 sequences; around 48% were seen once. The sequencing sample was made of blood. These receptors were collected from an elderly man in good health.

This clonotype was picked up a small number of times. A much larger clone lies a single base off, so this may be a read error. V usage is TRBV6-5 and J usage is TRBJ1-2, with D unclear. This CDR3 has 12 amino acids. Trimming took off 2 bases at V and 5 bases at J, with 6 bases between the two ends. Germline V gene sequence: CDR1 MNHEY, CDR2 SVGAGI. Here the CDR3 DNA reads TGTGCCAGCAGTTACAGTCGGTATGGCTACACCTTC. Its protein product is CASSYSRYGYTF.

CDR3 DNA: TGCAGTGCCGAGTCGGAGGGTTTTGGCTATGGCTACACCTTC. It translates to CSAESEGFGYGYTF. This chain joins TRBV20-1 and TRBJ1-2; D is undetermined. The CDR3 is made up of 14 amino acids. Per germline, CDR1 DFQATT and CDR2 SNEGSKA (reference sequence). Deletions cut 6 bases from V and 4 bases from J, with 18 bases between.

The sample holds many counts of this clonotype. The DNA of the CDR3 is TGTGCCAGCAGTTACTCTGGGACAGGGGTAGAAAAACTGTTTTTT. Amino acid sequence: CASSYSGTGVEKLFF. The rearrangement joins TRBV6-5 to TRBJ1-4; 10 bases match TRBD1. Unmatched junction bases numbered 3, after V lost 0 bases and J lost 8 bases. CDR1 and CDR2 from the germline V gene are MNHEY and SVGAGI. This CDR3 spans 15 amino acids.

In nucleotides, the CDR3 is TGCAGTGCTAGGGTCTCAGGGGATCGGGGCTACACCTTC. It is translated as CSARVSGDRGYTF. The V and J genes are TRBV20-1 and TRBJ1-2; maybe TRBD1 (6 bases). The CDR3 is 13 residues long. Germline V CDR1 and CDR2: DFQATT, SNEGSKA (reference sequence). With 3 bases removed from V and 8 bases from J, the gap between germline ends came to 16 bases.

This clonotype has at least ten counts. The chain employs TRBV5-1 and TRBJ2-7; TRBD2 agrees at 10 bases. The CDR3 is 15 amino acids. Unmatched junction bases numbered 4, after V lost 3 bases and J lost 1 base. CDR1 and CDR2 (germline): SGHRS, YFSETQ. CDR3 protein: CASSSSAGGSYEQYF. In nucleotides, the CDR3 is TGCGCCAGCAGCTCGTCAGCGGGGGGGTCCTACGAGCAGTACTTC.

The V call is TRBV10-2, the J call TRBJ2-5; 7 bases fit TRBD2. CDR1 is WSHSY and CDR2 is SAAADI in the germline V gene. V lost 3 bases to trimming and J lost 2 bases; unmatched junction nucleotides: 9. The CDR3 is 16 amino acids. The CDR3 reads CASSEGTGGSQETQYF. CDR3 in DNA: TGCGCCAGCAGTGAAGGGACGGGGGGATCTCAAGAGACCCAGTACTTC.

CDR3 sequence (DNA): TGCAGTGCTAGATCCCACAGCGGGGGTTCCTACGAGCAGTACTTC. This translates into CSARSHSGGSYEQYF. J is TRBJ2-4 and V is TRBV20-1, with TRBD2 matching over 8 bases. The assigned J gene may be wrong: the sequence end matches TRBJ2-7 better. This CDR3 comprises 15 residues. Germline CDR1 is DFQATT and CDR2 is SNEGSKA (reference sequence).

This clonotype occurred a few times. This chain links TRBV20-1 with TRBJ2-4, with D perhaps matching TRBD2 (5 bases). The CDR3 length is 14 residues. V lost 3 bases and J lost 5, with 14 bases in between. Germline values: CDR1 DFQATT, CDR2 SNEGSKA (reference sequence). CDR3 loop: CSASGEGSQNIQYF. The CDR3 DNA sequence: TGCAGTGCTAGCGGGGAAGGGTCCCAAAACATTCAGTACTTC.

The chain links TRBV7-2 to TRBJ2-7; 11 bases line up with TRBD2. V trimming: 1 base; J trimming: 3 bases; junction bases outside the gene matches: 8. CDR3 size: 17 residues. Per the germline V gene, CDR1 is SGHTA and CDR2 is FQGNSA. CDR3 residues: CASSLGGLAGGGYEQYF. The CDR3 DNA reads as TGTGCCAGCAGCTTAGGGGGCCTAGCGGGAGGAGGCTACGAGCAGTACTTC.

This chain uses TRBV7-2 with TRBJ1-2; 7 positions agree with TRBD1. Germline-derived CDR1 and CDR2 are SGHTA and FQGNSA. After removal of 4 bases from V and 4 bases from J, the junction contained 6 bases not matched to a gene. The CDR3 totals 14 residues. DNA of the CDR3: TGTGCCAGCAGCTACCGGGACAGCGCCTATGGCTACACCTTC. This encodes CASSYRDSAYGYTF.

The gene calls are TRBV20-1 and TRBJ1-5, with D unresolved. The CDR3 covers 14 residues. The germline V and J ends were trimmed by 0 bases and 7 bases, with 13 bases remaining between them. The V gene's germline CDR1 is DFQATT and CDR2 SNEGSKA (reference sequence). This CDR3 is CSARDSTGGQPQHF. The DNA of the CDR3 is TGCAGTGCTAGAGATAGCACGGGAGGGCAGCCCCAGCATTTT.

This chain uses TRBV5-5 with TRBJ2-7; D perhaps matches TRBD1 (6 bases). The CDR3 loop spans 13 amino acids. Trimming cost V 2 bases and J 9 bases, with 15 bases left between them. Germline V gene lookup returns CDR1 SGHKS and CDR2 YYEKEE (reference sequence). The CDR3 bases are TGTGCCAGCAGCTTATGGACAGACCGGGGGCAGTACTTC. Amino acids: CASSLWTDRGQYF.

This sequence joins TRBV20-1 and TRBJ2-7, with 8 bases matching TRBD2. The CDR3 runs to 14 residues. CDR1 is DFQATT, CDR2 SNEGSKA, per germline (reference sequence). CDR3 DNA: TGCGGTGGTCTAGCCAGCGGGAGCCCATACGAGCAGTACTTC. It codes for CGGLASGSPYEQYF.

The rearrangement links TRBV5-1 to TRBJ2-3; 8 bases fit TRBD1. With V trimmed by 3 bases and J by 7 bases, 16 bases remained unmatched. Germline V CDR1 and CDR2: SGHRS, YFSETQ. The CDR3 runs 17 residues. DNA of the CDR3: TGCGCCAGCAGCTCGGGCCGCGCGCAGGGGGCGAGCTATACGCAGTATTTT. Translating gives CASSSGRAQGASYTQYF.

The chain carries TRBV20-1 and TRBJ2-3, with D perhaps given as TRBD1 or TRBD2 (5 bases each). The CDR3 is made up of 14 amino acids. Germline CDR1 and CDR2: DFQATT and SNEGSKA (reference sequence). Trimming left V 3 bases short and J 4 bases short, with 14 bases between. The CDR3 loop is CSARRGVGADTQYF. For the CDR3, the DNA is TGCAGTGCTAGGAGAGGGGTCGGGGCAGATACGCAGTATTTT.

The chain combines TRBV2 with TRBJ2-7; D not certain. The CDR3 sequence is 15 residues long. Germline V gene sequence: CDR1 SNHLY, CDR2 FYNNEI. Trimming pared 8 bases from V and 0 bases from J, leaving 17 bases between. The CDR3 sequence is CASRSQANPSYEQYF. CDR3 DNA: TGTGCCAGCCGCTCGCAAGCAAACCCCTCCTACGAGCAGTACTTC.

This clonotype was recorded a few times. The chain joins TRBV18 to TRBJ2-7; D might be TRBD1 or TRBD2, each matching 5 bases. V was shortened by 1 base and J by 4 bases, with 17 bases between the two germline ends. The CDR3 totals 16 residues. Germline lookup yields CDR1 KGHSH and CDR2 LQKENI. CDR3 loop: CASSPQGTVGTYEQYF. The DNA for the CDR3 is TGTGCCAGCTCACCACAGGGGACGGTTGGAACATACGAGCAGTACTTC.

The chain joins TRBV20-1 to TRBJ1-5; D gene ambiguous. This CDR3 is 14 amino acids long. Germline V CDR1 and CDR2: DFQATT, SNEGSKA (reference sequence). V dropped 3 bases and J dropped 0 bases, with 9 bases sitting between them. The CDR3 loop reads CSARKAHSNQPQHF. The CDR3 nucleotides read TGCAGTGCTAGGAAGGCGCATAGCAATCAGCCCCAGCATTTT.

This clonotype was counted only a few times. The chain employs TRBV9 and TRBJ2-1; 13 positions match TRBD2. CDR3 size: 15 residues. Germline CDR1 reads SGDLS; CDR2 reads YYNGEE. The V segment lost 4 bases and the J segment 8 bases; nucleotides outside the gene matches: 6. DNA for the CDR3: TGTGCCAGCAGCTTCTGGACTAGCGGGAGATATGAGCAGTTCTTC. This sequence encodes CASSFWTSGRYEQFF.

This clonotype was detected only a few times. This chain connects TRBV7-9 to TRBJ1-5; 7 nucleotides line up with TRBD1. The V segment lost 5 bases and the J segment 2 bases; nucleotides outside the gene matches: 3. Germline V gives CDR1 SEHNR, CDR2 FQNEAQ (reference sequence). CDR3 length equals 14 residues. CDR3 protein: CASSPQGGNQPQHF. CDR3 sequence (DNA): TGTGCCAGCAGCCCTCAGGGGGGCAATCAGCCCCAGCATTTT.